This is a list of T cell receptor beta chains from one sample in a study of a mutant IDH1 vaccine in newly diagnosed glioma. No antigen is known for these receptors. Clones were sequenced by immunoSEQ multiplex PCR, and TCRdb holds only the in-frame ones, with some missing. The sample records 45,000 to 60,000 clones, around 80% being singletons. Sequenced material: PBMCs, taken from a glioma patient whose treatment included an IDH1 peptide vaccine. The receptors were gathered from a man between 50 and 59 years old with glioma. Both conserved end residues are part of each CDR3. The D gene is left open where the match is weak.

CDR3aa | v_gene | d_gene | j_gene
CASSLKGGNTEAFF | TRBV6-5 | - | TRBJ1-1
CASSGDTRNSPLHF | TRBV2 | - | TRBJ1-6
CASYLSGGSYNEQFF | TRBV5-1 | - | TRBJ2-1
CASSLIGGSSYEQYF | TRBV7-2 | - | TRBJ2-7
CASSELGQGYEQYF | TRBV6-1 | TRBD1 | TRBJ2-7
CASSIGAGGSNQPQHF | TRBV19 | - | TRBJ1-5
CAWSGDMVKLFF | TRBV30 | - | TRBJ1-4
CATDGQVSGGIYGYTF | TRBV19 | TRBD1 | TRBJ1-2
CASSQNTGELFF | TRBV25-1 | - | TRBJ2-2
CASSGSGLQPQHF | TRBV2 | - | TRBJ1-5
CATSRVGRLNQPQHF | TRBV15 | - | TRBJ1-5
CATSRGRAGETQYF | TRBV15 | - | TRBJ2-5
CASSSWTGTTEAFF | TRBV19 | TRBD1 | TRBJ1-1
CASSLYPRDTQYF | TRBV7-3 | - | TRBJ2-3
CASSQDAISYEQYF | TRBV4-2 | - | TRBJ2-7
CASSASRGDTEAFF | TRBV18 | TRBD1 | TRBJ1-1
CASSQLTGSNEQFF | TRBV4-2 | TRBD1 | TRBJ2-1
CASSVTYQLNYGYTF | TRBV5-4 | - | TRBJ1-2
CASSPFDPTNEKLFF | TRBV27 | - | TRBJ1-4
CASRPDPQGGKLFF | TRBV19 | TRBD1 | TRBJ1-4
CASSLDRRQGDGYTF | TRBV7-2 | TRBD1 | TRBJ1-2
CASSLKLTAGELFF | TRBV5-6 | - | TRBJ2-2